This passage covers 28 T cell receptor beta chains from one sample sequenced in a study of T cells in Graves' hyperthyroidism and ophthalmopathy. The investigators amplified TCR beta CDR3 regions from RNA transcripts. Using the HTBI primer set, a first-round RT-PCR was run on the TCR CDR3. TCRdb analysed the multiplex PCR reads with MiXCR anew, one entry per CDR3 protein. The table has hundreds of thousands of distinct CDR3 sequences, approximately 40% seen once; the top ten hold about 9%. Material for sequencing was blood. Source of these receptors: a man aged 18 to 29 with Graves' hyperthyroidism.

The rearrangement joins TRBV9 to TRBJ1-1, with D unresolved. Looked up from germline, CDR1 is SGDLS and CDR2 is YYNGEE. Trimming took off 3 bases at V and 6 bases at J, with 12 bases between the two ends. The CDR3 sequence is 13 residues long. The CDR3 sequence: CASSAVAGSEAFF. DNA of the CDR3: TGTGCCAGCAGCGCCGTCGCAGGTTCTGAAGCTTTCTTT.

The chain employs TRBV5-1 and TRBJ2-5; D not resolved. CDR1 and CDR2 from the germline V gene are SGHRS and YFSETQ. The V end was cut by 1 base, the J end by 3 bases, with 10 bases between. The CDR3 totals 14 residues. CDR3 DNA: TGCGCCAGCAGCTTGTCGGTCATGAAAGAGACCCAGTACTTC. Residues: CASSLSVMKETQYF.

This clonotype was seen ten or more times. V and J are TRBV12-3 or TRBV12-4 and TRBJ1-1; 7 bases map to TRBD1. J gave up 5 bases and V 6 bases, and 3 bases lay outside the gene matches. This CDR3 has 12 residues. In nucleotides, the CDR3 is TGTGCCAGCAGCTGGACAGGTACTGAAGCTTTCTTT. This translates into CASSWTGTEAFF.

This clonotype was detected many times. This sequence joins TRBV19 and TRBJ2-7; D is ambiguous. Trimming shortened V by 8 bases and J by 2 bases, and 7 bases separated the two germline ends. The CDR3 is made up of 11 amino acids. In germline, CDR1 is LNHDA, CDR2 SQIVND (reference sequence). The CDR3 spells CASEGPYEQYF. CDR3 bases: TGTGCCAGTGAAGGCCCCTACGAGCAGTACTTC.

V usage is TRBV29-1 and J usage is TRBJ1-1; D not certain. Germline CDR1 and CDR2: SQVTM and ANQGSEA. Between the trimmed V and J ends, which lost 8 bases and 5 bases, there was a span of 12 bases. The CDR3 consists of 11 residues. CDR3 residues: CSSLGGTEAFF. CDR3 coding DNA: TGCAGCAGTTTAGGCGGGACTGAAGCTTTCTTT.

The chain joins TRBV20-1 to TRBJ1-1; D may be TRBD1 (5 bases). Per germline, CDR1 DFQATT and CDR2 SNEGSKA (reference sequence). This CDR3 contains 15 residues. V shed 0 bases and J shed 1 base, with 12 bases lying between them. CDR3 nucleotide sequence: TGCAGTGCTAGAGATCAGGGAGGGCGGAACACTGAAGCTTTCTTT. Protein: CSARDQGGRNTEAFF.

CDR3 coding DNA: TGTGCCATCAGTACGCCCCAGACCCTCTTGGAAGTCTATGGCTACACCTTC. Protein: CAISTPQTLLEVYGYTF. The genes are TRBV10-3 and TRBJ1-2; D gene unclear. The CDR3 spans 17 residues. The V and J ends lost 5 bases and 4 bases respectively, with 23 bases between them. Germline-derived CDR1 and CDR2 are ENHRY and SYGVKD.

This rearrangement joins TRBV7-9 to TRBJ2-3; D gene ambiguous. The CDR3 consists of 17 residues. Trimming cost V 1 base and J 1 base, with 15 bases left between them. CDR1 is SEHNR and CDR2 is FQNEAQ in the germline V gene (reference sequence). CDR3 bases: TGTGCCAGCAGCTTAGTCTACTCCCCCGGTGGCACAGATACGCAGTATTTT. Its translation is CASSLVYSPGGTDTQYF.

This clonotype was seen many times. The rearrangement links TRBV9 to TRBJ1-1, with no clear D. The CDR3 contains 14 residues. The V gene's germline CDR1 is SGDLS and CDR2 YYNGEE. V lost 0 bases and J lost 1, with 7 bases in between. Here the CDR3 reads CASSVASKNTEAFF. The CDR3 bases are TGTGCCAGCAGCGTAGCTTCTAAGAACACTGAAGCTTTCTTT.

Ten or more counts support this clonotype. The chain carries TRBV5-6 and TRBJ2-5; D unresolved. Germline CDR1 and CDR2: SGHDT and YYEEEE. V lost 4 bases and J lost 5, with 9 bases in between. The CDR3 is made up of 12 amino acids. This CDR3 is CASSHSSETQYF. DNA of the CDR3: TGTGCCAGCAGCCACTCCTCGGAGACCCAGTACTTC.

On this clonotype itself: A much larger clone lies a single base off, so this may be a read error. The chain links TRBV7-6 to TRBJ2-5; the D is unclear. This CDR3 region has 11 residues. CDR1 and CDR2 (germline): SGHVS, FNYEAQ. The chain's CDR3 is CAGRTMETQYF. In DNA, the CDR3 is TGTGCCGGCAGGACGATGGAGACCCAGTACTTC.

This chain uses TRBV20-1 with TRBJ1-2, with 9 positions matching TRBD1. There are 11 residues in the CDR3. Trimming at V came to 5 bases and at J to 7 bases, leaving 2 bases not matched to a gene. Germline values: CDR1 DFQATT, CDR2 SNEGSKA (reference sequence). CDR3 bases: TGCAGTGCTGGGGGACAGGGTGGCTACACCTTC. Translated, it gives CSAGGQGGYTF.

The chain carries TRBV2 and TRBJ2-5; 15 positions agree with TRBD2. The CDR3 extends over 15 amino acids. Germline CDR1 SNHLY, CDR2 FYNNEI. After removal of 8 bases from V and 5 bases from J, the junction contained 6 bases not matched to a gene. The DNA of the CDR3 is TGTGCCAGCCGCGGGACTAGCGGGAGGCGGGAGACCCAGTACTTC. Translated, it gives CASRGTSGRRETQYF.

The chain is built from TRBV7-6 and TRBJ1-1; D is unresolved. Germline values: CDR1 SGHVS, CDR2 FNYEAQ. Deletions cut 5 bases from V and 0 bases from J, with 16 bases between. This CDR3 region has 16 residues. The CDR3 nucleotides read TGTGCCAGCAGCCATCCTGTGTCCGACCTGAACACTGAAGCTTTCTTT. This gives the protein CASSHPVSDLNTEAFF.

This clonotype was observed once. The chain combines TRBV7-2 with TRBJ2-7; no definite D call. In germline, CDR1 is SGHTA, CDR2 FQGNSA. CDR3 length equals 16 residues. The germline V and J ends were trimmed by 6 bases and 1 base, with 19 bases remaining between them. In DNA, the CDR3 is TGTGCCAGCAGTTACTCCGCAACGGGTGCTTCCTACGAGCAGTACTTC. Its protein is CASSYSATGASYEQYF.

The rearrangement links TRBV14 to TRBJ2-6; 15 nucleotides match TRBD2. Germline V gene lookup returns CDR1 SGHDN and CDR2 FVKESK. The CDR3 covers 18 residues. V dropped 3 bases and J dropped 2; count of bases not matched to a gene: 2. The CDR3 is CASSQRTSGRAGANVLTF. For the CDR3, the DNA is TGTGCCAGCAGCCAGAGGACTAGCGGGAGGGCTGGGGCCAACGTCCTGACTTTC.

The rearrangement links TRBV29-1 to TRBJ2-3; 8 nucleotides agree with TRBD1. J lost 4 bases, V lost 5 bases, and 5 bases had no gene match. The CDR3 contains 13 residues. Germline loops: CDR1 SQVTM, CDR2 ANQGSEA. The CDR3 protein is CSVLGTGSDTQYF. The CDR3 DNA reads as TGCAGCGTTCTAGGGACAGGCTCAGATACGCAGTATTTT.

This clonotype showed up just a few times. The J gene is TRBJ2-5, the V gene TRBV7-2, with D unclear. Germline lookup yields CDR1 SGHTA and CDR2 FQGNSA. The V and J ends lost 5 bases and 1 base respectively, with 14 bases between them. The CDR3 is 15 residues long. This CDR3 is CASSPDGGLQETQYF. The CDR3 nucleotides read TGTGCCAGCAGCCCCGACGGCGGCCTCCAAGAGACCCAGTACTTC.

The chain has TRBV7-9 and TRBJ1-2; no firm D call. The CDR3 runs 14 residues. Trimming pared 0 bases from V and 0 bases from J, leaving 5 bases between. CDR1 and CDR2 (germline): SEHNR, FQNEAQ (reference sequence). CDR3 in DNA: TGTGCCAGCAGCTTAGCCACCGCTAACTATGGCTACACCTTC. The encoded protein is CASSLATANYGYTF.

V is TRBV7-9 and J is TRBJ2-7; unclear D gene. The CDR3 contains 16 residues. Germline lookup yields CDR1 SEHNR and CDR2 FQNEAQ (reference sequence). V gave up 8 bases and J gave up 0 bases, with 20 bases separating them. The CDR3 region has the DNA TGTGCCAGCGCCCCTCCGACCGGGCTCATCTCCTACGAGCAGTACTTC. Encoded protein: CASAPPTGLISYEQYF.

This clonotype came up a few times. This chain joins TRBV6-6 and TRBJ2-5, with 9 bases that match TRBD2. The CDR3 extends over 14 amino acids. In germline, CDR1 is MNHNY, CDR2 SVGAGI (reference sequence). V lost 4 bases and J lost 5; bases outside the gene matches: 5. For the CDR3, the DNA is TGTGCCAGCAGTTGGAGCGGGGGGATGGAGACCCAGTACTTC. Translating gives CASSWSGGMETQYF.

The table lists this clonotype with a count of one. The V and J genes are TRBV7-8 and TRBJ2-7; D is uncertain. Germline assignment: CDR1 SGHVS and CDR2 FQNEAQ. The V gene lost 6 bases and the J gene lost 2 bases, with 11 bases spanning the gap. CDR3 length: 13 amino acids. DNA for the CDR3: TGTGCCAGCAGTCATACAGCCGCCTACGAGCAGTACTTC. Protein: CASSHTAAYEQYF.

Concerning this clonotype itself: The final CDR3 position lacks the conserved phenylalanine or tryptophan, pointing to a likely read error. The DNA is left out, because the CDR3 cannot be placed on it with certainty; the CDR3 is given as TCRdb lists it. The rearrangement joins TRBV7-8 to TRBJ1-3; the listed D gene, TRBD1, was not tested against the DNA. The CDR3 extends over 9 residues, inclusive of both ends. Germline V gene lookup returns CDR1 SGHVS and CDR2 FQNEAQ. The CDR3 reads CASSWGGGL.

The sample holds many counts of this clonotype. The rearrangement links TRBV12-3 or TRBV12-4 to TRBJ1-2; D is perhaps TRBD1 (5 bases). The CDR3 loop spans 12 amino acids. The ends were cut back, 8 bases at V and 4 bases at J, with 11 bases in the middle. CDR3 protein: CASGNRFYGYTF. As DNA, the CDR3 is TGTGCCAGCGGGAACAGGTTCTATGGCTACACCTTC.

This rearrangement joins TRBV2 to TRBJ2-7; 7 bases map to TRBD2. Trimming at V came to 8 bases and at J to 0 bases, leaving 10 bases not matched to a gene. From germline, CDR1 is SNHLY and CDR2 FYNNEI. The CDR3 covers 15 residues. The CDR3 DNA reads TGTGCCAGCCGCCCACGAAGGACTAGCTCCTACGAGCAGTACTTC. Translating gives CASRPRRTSSYEQYF.

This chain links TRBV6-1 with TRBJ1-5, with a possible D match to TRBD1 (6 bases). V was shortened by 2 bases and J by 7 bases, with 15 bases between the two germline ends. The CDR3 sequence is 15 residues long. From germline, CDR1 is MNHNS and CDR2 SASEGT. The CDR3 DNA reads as TGTGCCAGCAGTGAACTACAGGGCATGGGACAGCCCCAGCATTTT. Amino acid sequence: CASSELQGMGQPQHF.

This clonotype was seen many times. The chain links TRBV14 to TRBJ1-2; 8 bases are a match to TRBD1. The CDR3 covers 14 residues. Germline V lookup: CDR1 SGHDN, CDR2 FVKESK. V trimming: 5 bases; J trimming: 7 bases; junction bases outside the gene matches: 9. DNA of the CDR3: TGTGCCAGCAGCTCGACAGGGGAGTATGGTGGCTACACCTTC. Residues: CASSSTGEYGGYTF.

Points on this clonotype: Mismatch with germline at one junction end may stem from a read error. The chain's CDR3 is CASSQAGLVPYEQYF. As DNA, the CDR3 is TGCGCCAGCAGCCAAGCGGGACTAGTTCCCTACGAGCAGTACTTC. The chain combines TRBV7-2 with TRBJ2-7, with 8 bases fitting TRBD2. The CDR3 runs to 15 residues. CDR1 is SGHTA and CDR2 is FQGNSA in the germline V gene.